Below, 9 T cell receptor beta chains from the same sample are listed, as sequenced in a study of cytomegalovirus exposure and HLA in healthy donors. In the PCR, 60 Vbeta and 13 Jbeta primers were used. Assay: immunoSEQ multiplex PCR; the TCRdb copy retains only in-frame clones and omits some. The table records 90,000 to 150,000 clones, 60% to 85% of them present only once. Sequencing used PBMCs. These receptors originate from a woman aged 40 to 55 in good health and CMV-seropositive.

In nucleotides, the CDR3 is TGTGCCAGCAGTAGCCGGGACATTAACACCGGGGAGCTGTTTTTT. Its translation is CASSSRDINTGELFF. The rearrangement links TRBV6-5 to TRBJ2-2; tentative D call: TRBD1 (6 bases). The CDR3 contains 15 residues. CDR1 is MNHEY, CDR2 SVGAGI, per germline. V lost 5 bases to trimming and J lost 2 bases, with 12 bases between them.

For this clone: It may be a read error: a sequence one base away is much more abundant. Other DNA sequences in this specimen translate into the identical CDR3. DNA for the CDR3: TGTGCCAGCAGCTTGGCCGGGACAGATACGCAGTATTTT. Encoded protein: CASSLAGTDTQYF. The chain carries TRBV5-4 and TRBJ2-3; no clear D gene. CDR1 and CDR2 (germline): SGHNT, YYREEE (reference sequence). V shed 0 bases and J shed 3 bases, with 5 bases lying between them. The CDR3 totals 13 residues.

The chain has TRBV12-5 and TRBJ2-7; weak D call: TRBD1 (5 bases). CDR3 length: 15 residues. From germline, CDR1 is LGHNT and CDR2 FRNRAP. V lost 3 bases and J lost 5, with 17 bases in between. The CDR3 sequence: CASGFEGRGFDEQYF. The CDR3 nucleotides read TGTGCTAGTGGTTTTGAAGGTAGGGGCTTTGACGAGCAGTACTTC.

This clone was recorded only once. In DNA, the CDR3 is TGTGCCATCAGTGGGACAGGGTCTCGGACTGAAGCTTTCTTT. Its translation is CAISGTGSRTEAFF. The gene calls are TRBV10-3 and TRBJ1-1, with 8 bases that match TRBD1. V shed 4 bases, J shed 5 bases, and the junction held 6 bases outside the gene matches. This CDR3 comprises 14 residues. Germline assignment: CDR1 ENHRY and CDR2 SYGVKD.

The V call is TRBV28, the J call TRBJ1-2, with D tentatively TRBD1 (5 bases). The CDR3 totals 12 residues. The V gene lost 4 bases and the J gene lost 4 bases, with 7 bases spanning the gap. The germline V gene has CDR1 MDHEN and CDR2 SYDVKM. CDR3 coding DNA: TGTGCCAGCAGTTCCGGGGGCTATGGCTACACCTTC. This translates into CASSSGGYGYTF.

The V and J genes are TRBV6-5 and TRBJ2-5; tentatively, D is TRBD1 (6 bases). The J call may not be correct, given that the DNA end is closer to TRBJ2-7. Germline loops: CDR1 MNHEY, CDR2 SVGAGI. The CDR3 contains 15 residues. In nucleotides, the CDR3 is TGTGCCAGCAGTTACTCACAGGGATCTTACGACGAGCAGTACTTC. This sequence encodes CASSYSQGSYDEQYF.

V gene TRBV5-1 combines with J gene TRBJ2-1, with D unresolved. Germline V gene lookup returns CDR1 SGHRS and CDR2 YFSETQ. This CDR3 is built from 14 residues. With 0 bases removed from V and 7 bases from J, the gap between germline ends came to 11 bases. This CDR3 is CASSLGPPSNEQFF. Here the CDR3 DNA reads TGCGCCAGCAGCTTGGGTCCCCCCTCGAATGAGCAGTTCTTC. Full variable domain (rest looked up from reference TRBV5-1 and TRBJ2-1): KAGVTQTPRYLIKTRGQQVTLSCSPISGHRSVSWYQQTPGQGLQFLFEYFSETQRNKGNFPGRFSGRQFSNSRSEMNVSTLELGDSALYLCASSLGPPSNEQFFGPGTRLTVL.

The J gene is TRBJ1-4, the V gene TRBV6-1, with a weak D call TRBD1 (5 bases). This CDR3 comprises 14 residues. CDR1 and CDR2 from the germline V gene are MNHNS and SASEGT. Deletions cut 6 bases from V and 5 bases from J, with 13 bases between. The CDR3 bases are TGTGCCAGCAGAGAAAGGAGGGGAAATGAAAAACTGTTTTTT. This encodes CASRERRGNEKLFF.

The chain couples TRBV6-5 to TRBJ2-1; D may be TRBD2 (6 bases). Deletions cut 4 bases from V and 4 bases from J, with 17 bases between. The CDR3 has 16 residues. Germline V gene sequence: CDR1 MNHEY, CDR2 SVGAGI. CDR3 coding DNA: TGTGCCAGCAGTTCCTACCCGACTAGACCGTACAATGAGCAGTTCTTC. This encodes CASSSYPTRPYNEQFF.